These 12 T cell receptor beta chains were sequenced from one sample in a study of Graves' ophthalmopathy and Graves' hyperthyroidism. CDR3 regions of TCR beta were amplified from RNA transcripts. Investigators did first-round RT-PCR with HTBI primers, then second-round multiplex PCR. MiXCR was run by TCRdb on the multiplex PCR reads, yielding one entry per CDR3 protein. This table holds roughly 160,000 distinct CDR3 sequences, 37% found once. Input material: peripheral blood. The receptors were sampled from a woman aged 40 to 55 with Graves' ophthalmopathy.

This clonotype came up many times. J is TRBJ1-1 and V is TRBV11-1; perhaps TRBD1 as D (5 bases). This CDR3 has 14 amino acids. Germline lookup yields CDR1 SGHAT and CDR2 FQDESV (reference sequence). V was pared by 4 bases and J by 0 bases, with 9 bases between. The CDR3 nucleotides read TGTGCCAGCAGCTGGACACGGATGAACACTGAAGCTTTCTTT. This encodes CASSWTRMNTEAFF.

This clonotype was observed many times. The CDR3 bases are TGCGCCAGCGGAGTGACCCCCCTCCACTTT. Protein product: CASGVTPLHF. The V gene is TRBV4-1, the J gene TRBJ1-6; D not certain. The CDR3 contains 10 residues. The germline gives CDR1 MGHRA, CDR2 YSYEKL. The V end was cut by 8 bases, the J end by 13 bases, with 9 bases between.

This clonotype was found many times. The gene calls are TRBV15 and TRBJ2-5; unclear D gene. The V gene's germline CDR1 is LNHNV and CDR2 YYDKDF (reference sequence). Trimming shortened V by 0 bases and J by 5 bases, and 13 bases separated the two germline ends. This CDR3 spans 15 amino acids. CDR3 region: CATSRDIAVWETQYF. The CDR3 nucleotides are TGTGCCACCAGCAGAGATATAGCCGTTTGGGAGACCCAGTACTTC.

This clonotype was counted many times. The rearrangement uses TRBV29-1 and TRBJ2-5, with 7 positions matching TRBD1. CDR1 and CDR2 (germline): SQVTM, ANQGSEA. Germline trimming cut 2 bases from V and 5 bases from J; bases unmatched to any gene: 5. The CDR3 has 13 residues. This CDR3 is CSVERQGLETQYF. The CDR3, as DNA: TGCAGCGTTGAACGACAGGGTTTGGAGACCCAGTACTTC.

This clonotype was recorded many times. This chain links TRBV6-2 or TRBV6-3 with TRBJ2-7; D uncertain. V was trimmed by 5 bases and J by 3 bases, leaving 20 bases between them. Germline-derived CDR1 and CDR2 are MNHEY and SVGEGT. This CDR3 is 16 amino acids long. The CDR3 reads CASSHMGPLTFYEQYF. The CDR3 DNA sequence: TGTGCCAGCAGTCACATGGGTCCCCTGACCTTCTACGAGCAGTACTTC.

Points on this clonotype: The junction differs from germline at one of its ends, possibly a read error. The rearrangement uses TRBV6-5 and TRBJ1-1; tentative D call: TRBD1 (5 bases). Looked up from germline, CDR1 is MNHEY and CDR2 is SVGAGI. The CDR3 runs to 13 residues. In nucleotides, the CDR3 is TGTGCCAGCATTTGGGGGGGGAACGCTGAAGCTTTCTTT. Translating it yields CASIWGGNAEAFF.

This clonotype came up many times. DNA of the CDR3: TGTGCCAGTAGTATTGGGACAGGGTCTTACGAGCAGTACTTC. This translates into CASSIGTGSYEQYF. The V call is TRBV19, the J call TRBJ2-7; 9 nucleotides line up with TRBD1. This CDR3 contains 14 residues. With V trimmed by 3 bases and J by 4 bases, 4 bases remained unmatched. The germline gives CDR1 LNHDA, CDR2 SQIVND (reference sequence).

This clonotype was recorded at least ten times. The chain is built from TRBV6-4 and TRBJ2-7; 10 nucleotides match TRBD2. Germline V lookup: CDR1 MRHNA, CDR2 SNTAGT. V lost 2 bases and J lost 7; bases outside the gene matches: 11. This CDR3 has 16 residues. CDR3 in DNA: TGTGCCAGCAGTGACCCGTTTCCGGGACTAGCGCGGGAGCAGTACTTC. Its translation: CASSDPFPGLAREQYF.

This clonotype has ten or more counts. The CDR3 DNA is TGTGCCAGCAGGGACAGCGCTAGCACAGATACGCAGTATTTT. This sequence encodes CASRDSASTDTQYF. The chain has TRBV12-3 or TRBV12-4 and TRBJ2-3; D may be TRBD1 (6 bases). The germline V and J ends were trimmed by 6 bases and 0 bases, with 10 bases remaining between them. The CDR3 spans 14 residues.

This clonotype was found many times. The chain joins TRBV11-1 to TRBJ1-2; no firm D call. Germline CDR1 reads SGHAT; CDR2 reads FQDESV (reference sequence). The CDR3 runs 18 residues. V lost 1 base to trimming and J lost 4 bases, with 22 bases between them. The CDR3 DNA follows: TGTGCCAGCAGCTTAGGGGCGTTCCTACCTTTTCGGTTCTATGGCTACACCTTC. Translation gives CASSLGAFLPFRFYGYTF.

The rearrangement links TRBV20-1 to TRBJ1-3; D gene uncertain. The length of the CDR3 is 16 residues. Germline values: CDR1 DFQATT, CDR2 SNEGSKA (reference sequence). V dropped 1 base and J dropped 4 bases, with 17 bases sitting between them. The CDR3 region is CSARAWAPGSGNTIYF. The CDR3 DNA sequence: TGCAGTGCTAGAGCCTGGGCGCCAGGTTCAGGAAACACCATATATTTT.

In this sample, this clonotype turned up many times. This sequence joins TRBV12-3 or TRBV12-4 and TRBJ1-6; no definite D call. The germline V and J ends were trimmed by 7 bases and 10 bases, with 11 bases remaining between them. The CDR3 sequence is 12 residues long. The CDR3 DNA is TGTGCCAGCAACGTCGGGCGGTCACCCCTCCACTTT. As protein: CASNVGRSPLHF.